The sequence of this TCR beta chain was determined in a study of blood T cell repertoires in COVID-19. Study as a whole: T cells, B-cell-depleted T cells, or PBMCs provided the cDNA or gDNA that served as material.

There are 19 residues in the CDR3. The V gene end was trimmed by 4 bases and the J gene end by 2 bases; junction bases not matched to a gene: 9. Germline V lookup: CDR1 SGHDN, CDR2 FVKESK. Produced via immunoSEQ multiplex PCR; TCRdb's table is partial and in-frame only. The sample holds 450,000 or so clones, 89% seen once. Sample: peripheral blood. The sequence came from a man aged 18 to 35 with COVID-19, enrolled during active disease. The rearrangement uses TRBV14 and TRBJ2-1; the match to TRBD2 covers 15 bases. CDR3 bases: TGTGCCAGCAGCCTACTAAAAGGACTAGCGGGGGGGCCCTACAATGAGCAGTTCTTC. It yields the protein CASSLLKGLAGGPYNEQFF.